This is a list of T cell receptor beta chains from one sample in a study of technical replicates of blood from several donors. TCRdb's table, derived via immunoSEQ multiplex PCR, lists solely in-frame clones and lacks some. The sample includes about 84,000 clones, around 93% of them seen just once. Sequences were obtained from T cells isolated from PBMCs. The source is a human donor in good health. The CDR3 runs from the conserved cysteine through the conserved F or W. Each record gives: CDR3 length, J gene, D gene, clone size, V gene, CDR3 DNA, CDR3 protein. D genes are given only for firm matches. Expanded clones get a size class; other rows say once, few or many, or leave the size out.

CDR3 length: 15; J gene: TRBJ2-1; D gene: TRBD1; clone size: .; V gene: TRBV2; CDR3 DNA: TGTGCCAGCAGTCCCGACAGGGGGGGGCAGAGTGAGCAGTTCTTC; CDR3 protein: CASSPDRGGQSEQFF
CDR3 length: 13; J gene: TRBJ2-5; D gene: .; clone size: .; V gene: TRBV27; CDR3 DNA: TGTGCCAGCAGTTTATCGAGCTACGAGACCCAGTACTTC; CDR3 protein: CASSLSSYETQYF
CDR3 length: 13; J gene: TRBJ2-5; D gene: .; clone size: .; V gene: TRBV5-6; CDR3 DNA: TGTGCCAGCAGCTTGGGGCCAAAAGAGACCCAGTACTTC; CDR3 protein: CASSLGPKETQYF
CDR3 length: 12; J gene: TRBJ1-5; D gene: .; clone size: few; V gene: TRBV30; CDR3 DNA: TGTGCCTGGAGCCAAAGTCGGGTGCCCCAGCATTTT; CDR3 protein: CAWSQSRVPQHF
CDR3 length: 14; J gene: TRBJ2-7; D gene: TRBD1; clone size: once; V gene: TRBV7-9; CDR3 DNA: TGTGCCAGCAGCTCCTGGACAGGTTACTACGAGCAGTACTTC; CDR3 protein: CASSSWTGYYEQYF
CDR3 length: 16; J gene: TRBJ2-7; D gene: TRBD1; clone size: .; V gene: TRBV6-5; CDR3 DNA: TGTGCCAGCAGTTTATATTTTGGGGACAGGGAGTTCGAGCAGTACTTC; CDR3 protein: CASSLYFGDREFEQYF
CDR3 length: 13; J gene: TRBJ2-3; D gene: .; clone size: .; V gene: TRBV5-8; CDR3 DNA: TGTGCCAGCAGCGACGGGAGAGTGGATACGCAGTATTTT; CDR3 protein: CASSDGRVDTQYF
CDR3 length: 16; J gene: TRBJ1-2; D gene: TRBD1; clone size: once; V gene: TRBV23-1; CDR3 DNA: TGCGCCAGCACCACTATGGACAGGGAGAGGAGTTATGGCTACACCTTC; CDR3 protein: CASTTMDRERSYGYTF
CDR3 length: 11; J gene: TRBJ1-2; D gene: .; clone size: .; V gene: TRBV28; CDR3 DNA: TGTGCCAGCAGTCCCAGGGGTGGCTACACCTTC; CDR3 protein: CASSPRGGYTF
CDR3 length: 17; J gene: TRBJ2-7; D gene: TRBD2; clone size: .; V gene: TRBV7-9; CDR3 DNA: TGTGCCAGCAGCTTACTTCGTCTCAGCGGGGGTACTTACGAGCAGTACTTC; CDR3 protein: CASSLLRLSGGTYEQYF
CDR3 length: 15; J gene: TRBJ2-1; D gene: .; clone size: once; V gene: TRBV6-5; CDR3 DNA: TGTGCCAGCAGTTACTCGATGCGGGAATACAATGAGCAGTTCTTC; CDR3 protein: CASSYSMREYNEQFF
CDR3 length: 13; J gene: TRBJ1-1; D gene: .; clone size: .; V gene: TRBV28; CDR3 DNA: TGTGCCAGCAGACCCCGGGTGGACACTGAAGCTTTCTTT; CDR3 protein: CASRPRVDTEAFF
CDR3 length: 11; J gene: TRBJ2-7; D gene: TRBD2; clone size: .; V gene: TRBV30; CDR3 DNA: TGTGCCGGGGGCGGGGGGCACGAGCAGTACTTC; CDR3 protein: CAGGGGHEQYF
CDR3 length: 16; J gene: TRBJ2-3; D gene: TRBD2; clone size: .; V gene: TRBV7-9; CDR3 DNA: TGTGCCAGCAGCCCCCTCGGGGGGTACATCACAGATACGCAGTATTTT; CDR3 protein: CASSPLGGYITDTQYF
CDR3 length: 19; J gene: TRBJ2-4; D gene: TRBD1; clone size: .; V gene: TRBV16; CDR3 DNA: TGTGCCAGCAGCCAATCGTCAGACAGGGGGAACACCAACAAAAACATTCAGTACTTC; CDR3 protein: CASSQSSDRGNTNKNIQYF
CDR3 length: 12; J gene: TRBJ2-2; D gene: TRBD2; clone size: .; V gene: TRBV29-1; CDR3 DNA: TGCAGCGGTAGCGGGGCAACCGGGGAGCTGTTTTTT; CDR3 protein: CSGSGATGELFF
CDR3 length: 13; J gene: TRBJ2-3; D gene: .; clone size: .; V gene: TRBV9; CDR3 DNA: TGTGCCAGCAGCCCCTACCCCACAGATACGCAGTATTTT; CDR3 protein: CASSPYPTDTQYF
CDR3 length: 14; J gene: TRBJ1-4; D gene: .; clone size: .; V gene: TRBV18; CDR3 DNA: TGTGCCAGCTCACCGCAGGGTGGGAATGAAAAACTGTTTTTT; CDR3 protein: CASSPQGGNEKLFF
CDR3 length: 14; J gene: TRBJ2-5; D gene: .; clone size: .; V gene: TRBV11-3; CDR3 DNA: TGTGCCAGCAGCTTTTCAGCTAGTGCGGAGACCCAGTACTTC; CDR3 protein: CASSFSASAETQYF
CDR3 length: 15; J gene: TRBJ1-4; D gene: TRBD1; clone size: .; V gene: TRBV6-1; CDR3 DNA: TGTGCCAGCAGTGCGTCCGGGACAGGGCATGAAAAACTGTTTTTT; CDR3 protein: CASSASGTGHEKLFF
CDR3 length: 15; J gene: TRBJ2-5; D gene: TRBD1; clone size: .; V gene: TRBV6-1; CDR3 DNA: TGTGCCAGCAGCCAAGAACAGGGGGCAATGGAGACCCAGTACTTC; CDR3 protein: CASSQEQGAMETQYF
CDR3 length: 14; J gene: TRBJ1-2; D gene: TRBD1; clone size: .; V gene: TRBV19; CDR3 DNA: TGTGCCAGTAGTACGATAAACAGGGGCGGAGGCTACACCTTC; CDR3 protein: CASSTINRGGGYTF
CDR3 length: 18; J gene: TRBJ2-7; D gene: TRBD1; clone size: .; V gene: TRBV4-1; CDR3 DNA: TGCGCCAGCAGCCGAGACAGGGACAGTCCAATCTACTCCTACGAGCAGTACTTC; CDR3 protein: CASSRDRDSPIYSYEQYF
CDR3 length: 16; J gene: TRBJ2-1; D gene: TRBD2; clone size: once; V gene: TRBV19; CDR3 DNA: TGTGCCAGTATTCCAGCGGCGGGAGGGCCTTACAATGAGCAGTTCTTC; CDR3 protein: CASIPAAGGPYNEQFF
CDR3 length: 11; J gene: TRBJ2-5; D gene: .; clone size: .; V gene: TRBV30; CDR3 DNA: TGTGCCTGGAGTTCCCCCCGGACCCAGTACTTC; CDR3 protein: CAWSSPRTQYF
CDR3 length: 14; J gene: TRBJ2-1; D gene: .; clone size: .; V gene: TRBV9; CDR3 DNA: TGTGCCAGCAGCGTAGCGGGGTCCTACAATGAGCAGTTCTTC; CDR3 protein: CASSVAGSYNEQFF
CDR3 length: 17; J gene: TRBJ1-4; D gene: .; clone size: .; V gene: TRBV7-6; CDR3 DNA: TGTGCCAGCAGCTACGCCTTGGGGGGGCTTAGTAATGAAAAACTGTTTTTT; CDR3 protein: CASSYALGGLSNEKLFF
CDR3 length: 19; J gene: TRBJ2-1; D gene: TRBD2; clone size: .; V gene: TRBV7-9; CDR3 DNA: TGTGCCAGCAGCTCCACGGCGGGACTAGCGGGCCACTCCTACAATGAGCAGTTCTTC; CDR3 protein: CASSSTAGLAGHSYNEQFF
CDR3 length: 16; J gene: TRBJ1-5; D gene: .; clone size: .; V gene: TRBV19; CDR3 DNA: TGTGCCAGTAGTATAGTGCAGGGGTATAGCAATCAGCCCCAGCATTTT; CDR3 protein: CASSIVQGYSNQPQHF
CDR3 length: 16; J gene: TRBJ1-5; D gene: .; clone size: .; V gene: TRBV7-2; CDR3 DNA: TGTGCCAGCAGCTTAGCCTTAGACAGGTTCTATGAACCCCAGCATTTT; CDR3 protein: CASSLALDRFYEPQHF
CDR3 length: 13; J gene: TRBJ1-2; D gene: TRBD1; clone size: .; V gene: TRBV27; CDR3 DNA: TGTGCCAGCAGGTCGACAGGGGGCGATGGCTACACCTTC; CDR3 protein: CASRSTGGDGYTF
CDR3 length: 15; J gene: TRBJ1-2; D gene: TRBD1; clone size: few; V gene: TRBV18; CDR3 DNA: TGTGCCAGCTCACCACTCAAGGGGGCAAACTATGGCTACACCTTC; CDR3 protein: CASSPLKGANYGYTF
CDR3 length: 13; J gene: TRBJ1-1; D gene: .; clone size: .; V gene: TRBV7-9; CDR3 DNA: TGTGCCAGCAGCCCCGACAGCCCCACTGAAGCTTTCTTT; CDR3 protein: CASSPDSPTEAFF
CDR3 length: 16; J gene: TRBJ2-1; D gene: TRBD2; clone size: .; V gene: TRBV5-6; CDR3 DNA: TGTGCCAGCAGCTTGACCGGACTAGCGGGAGACAATGAGCAGTTCTTC; CDR3 protein: CASSLTGLAGDNEQFF
CDR3 length: 15; J gene: TRBJ2-7; D gene: TRBD2; clone size: once; V gene: TRBV6-5; CDR3 DNA: TGTGCCAGCAGGTCCGGGACTAGCGGCTCCTACGAGCAGTACTTC; CDR3 protein: CASRSGTSGSYEQYF
CDR3 length: 16; J gene: TRBJ1-1; D gene: .; clone size: .; V gene: TRBV27; CDR3 DNA: TGTGCCAGCAGTCCCTTACTGATCTCGGTAGACACTGAAGCTTTCTTT; CDR3 protein: CASSPLLISVDTEAFF
CDR3 length: 14; J gene: TRBJ1-5; D gene: TRBD1; clone size: .; V gene: TRBV13; CDR3 DNA: TGTGCCAGCAGCTCGGGACAGAGCAATCAGCCCCAGCATTTT; CDR3 protein: CASSSGQSNQPQHF
CDR3 length: 14; J gene: TRBJ1-5; D gene: .; clone size: .; V gene: TRBV6-6; CDR3 DNA: TGTGCCAGCAGTTACGCGGGGGGAAATCAGCCCCAGCATTTT; CDR3 protein: CASSYAGGNQPQHF
CDR3 length: 14; J gene: TRBJ2-3; D gene: .; clone size: .; V gene: TRBV5-1; CDR3 DNA: TGCGCCAGCAGCTTACTCGATTCGACAGATACGCAGTATTTT; CDR3 protein: CASSLLDSTDTQYF
CDR3 length: 13; J gene: TRBJ1-2; D gene: .; clone size: once; V gene: TRBV28; CDR3 DNA: TGTGCCAGCAGCCGTCCGGGGGTCTATGGCTACACCTTC; CDR3 protein: CASSRPGVYGYTF